This TCR beta chain was sequenced for a study of monozygotic twins with inflammatory bowel disease. Study results and caveats: Patient-to-patient differences in immunosuppressive treatment may have added variability to the repertoires. Data gave no support to a single strong signal or clonotype associated with IBD.

Notes on this clonotype: Its antigen remains unidentified.

Using the 5' RACE reads, TCRdb records one entry per CDR3 protein without DNA. The sample table includes around 400,000 distinct CDR3 sequences. The sequencing sample was made of blood. The sequence was collected from a human donor with ulcerative colitis or Crohn's disease, or a healthy co-twin of an affected twin (not recorded which).

Here the CDR3 reads CASSFQRRGPRNYGYTF. This sequence joins TRBV28 and TRBJ1-2; with no DNA, the TCRdb D assignment of TRBD1 cannot be verified. Germline V gene data show CDR1 as MDHEN and CDR2 as SYDVKM. There are 17 residues in the CDR3.